The sequence of this TCR beta chain was determined in a study of T-cell reconstitution after alpha-beta-depleted transplantation in children. The CDR3 consists of 15 residues. V lost 4 bases and J lost 3, with 14 bases in between. This clonotype has ten or more counts. The authors prepared the TCRbeta library with unique molecular identifiers. TCRdb re-called the PCR reads through MiXCR, storing one row per CDR3 protein. The sample has 600,000 to 700,000 distinct CDR3 sequences, around 13% seen once. Sequencing was performed on PBMCs, taken before TCRalphabeta/CD19-depleted stem cell transplant. This TCR was sampled from a girl aged 2 to 10 with congenital amegakaryocytic thrombocytopenia, due to receive a stem cell transplant. The rearrangement joins TRBV12-3 or TRBV12-4 to TRBJ2-3, with TRBD1 as a possible D gene (6 bases). This CDR3 reads CASSSQGLGTDTQYF. The CDR3 DNA sequence: TGTGCCAGCAGTTCCCAGGGGCTCGGGACAGATACGCAGTATTTT.